The 26 T cell receptor beta chains reported below all come from one sample, sequenced in a study of T cells of healthy individuals. TCRdb redid the calling of the 5' RACE reads with MiXCR, one entry per CDR3 protein. Of around 98,000 distinct CDR3 sequences listed, 15% to 20% are singletons. The receptors derive from a human donor in good health.

This clonotype was seen repeatedly, ten times or more. V usage is TRBV9 and J usage is TRBJ2-1; D is ambiguous. The CDR3 loop spans 13 amino acids. V was pared by 4 bases and J by 7 bases, with 12 bases between. Germline-derived CDR1 and CDR2 are SGDLS and YYNGEE. As DNA, the CDR3 is TGTGCCAGCAGCATCCTAAGTAGTAATGAGCAGTTCTTC. It encodes CASSILSSNEQFF.

This chain uses TRBV28 with TRBJ2-7; unclear D gene. The V end was cut by 5 bases, the J end by 3 bases, with 20 bases between. CDR1 and CDR2 from the germline V gene are MDHEN and SYDVKM. The CDR3 is made up of 16 amino acids. CDR3: CASSPTEAGFLYEQYF. The CDR3 DNA sequence: TGTGCCAGCAGTCCAACCGAGGCTGGTTTTCTCTACGAGCAGTACTTC.

In its sample, this clonotype ranks as medium-sized. V gene TRBV29-1 combines with J gene TRBJ1-5, with D hard to call. Between the trimmed V and J ends, which lost 6 bases and 1 base, there was a span of 7 bases. Germline V CDR1 and CDR2: SQVTM, ANQGSEA. The CDR3 covers 12 residues. The CDR3 is CSVGLSNQPQHF. DNA of the CDR3: TGCAGCGTCGGTCTGAGCAATCAGCCCCAGCATTTT.

This clonotype was observed at least ten times. V usage is TRBV27 and J usage is TRBJ1-5, with 7 bases fitting TRBD1. J gave up 6 bases and V 6 bases, and 8 bases lay outside the gene matches. The CDR3 has 14 residues. Germline lookup yields CDR1 MNHEY and CDR2 SMNVEV (reference sequence). The CDR3 spells CASSTQGGGQPQHF. In nucleotides, the CDR3 is TGTGCCAGCAGCACCCAGGGGGGAGGTCAGCCCCAGCATTTT.

V and J are TRBV12-3 or TRBV12-4 and TRBJ2-5, with D possibly being TRBD1 (5 bases). V dropped 5 bases and J dropped 3 bases, with 10 bases sitting between them. This CDR3 is built from 13 residues. This CDR3 is CASSRQRKETQYF. CDR3 DNA: TGTGCCAGCAGTAGACAGAGGAAAGAGACCCAGTACTTC.

This clonotype was detected many times. The chain carries TRBV10-3 and TRBJ1-5, with D unclear. The CDR3 has 15 amino acids. Germline V lookup: CDR1 ENHRY, CDR2 SYGVKD. The V and J ends lost 0 bases and 5 bases respectively, with 11 bases between them. This CDR3 is CAISESGGADQPQHF. For the CDR3, the DNA is TGTGCCATCAGTGAGTCAGGAGGTGCCGATCAGCCCCAGCATTTT.

This clonotype was observed a few times. CDR3 sequence reads: CASSFFFGEGKNIQYF. The CDR3 coding sequence is TGTGCCAGCAGTTTCTTTTTCGGGGAGGGCAAAAACATTCAGTACTTC. The rearrangement uses TRBV28 and TRBJ2-4; TRBD2 matches at 7 bases. The CDR3 loop spans 16 amino acids. CDR1 is MDHEN and CDR2 is SYDVKM in the germline V gene. The J segment lost 3 bases and the V segment lost 3 bases, leaving 8 bases of the junction unmatched.

The rearrangement joins TRBV18 to TRBJ1-4; D is ambiguous. This CDR3 spans 13 amino acids. Trimming took 2 bases from V and 5 from J, leaving 6 bases between them. Per the germline V gene, CDR1 is KGHSH and CDR2 is LQKENI. CDR3 sequence: CASSPGNNEKLFF. The DNA for the CDR3 is TGTGCCAGCTCACCAGGGAACAATGAAAAACTGTTTTTT.

The gene calls are TRBV6-2 or TRBV6-3 and TRBJ2-7; possibly TRBD1 for D (6 bases). V was clipped by 8 bases and J by 2 bases, with 19 bases between them. The CDR3 runs 15 residues. The V gene's germline CDR1 is MNHEY and CDR2 SVGEGT. CDR3 sequence (DNA): TGTGCCAGCGGAGCAGGGGCGTCAGTAGCCTACGAGCAGTACTTC. Translation: CASGAGASVAYEQYF.

The genes are TRBV7-9 and TRBJ1-1, with D perhaps TRBD1 (5 bases). Trimming stripped 5 bases from V and 5 bases from J, with 12 bases between. Germline V gene sequence: CDR1 SEHNR, CDR2 FQNEAQ (reference sequence). The CDR3 loop spans 13 amino acids. For the CDR3, the DNA is TGTGCCAGCAGCAGGGGAGGCGGGACTGAAGCTTTCTTT. This codes for CASSRGGGTEAFF. Together with reference TRBV7-9 and TRBJ1-1, the CDR3 gives the full variable domain: DTGVSQNPRHKITKRGQNVTFRCDPISEHNRLYWYRQTLGQGPEFLTYFQNEAQLEKSRLLSDRFSAERPKGSFSTLEIQRTEQGDSAMYLCASSRGGGTEAFFGQGTRLTVV.

In this sample, this clonotype turned up a few times. This chain uses TRBV28 with TRBJ2-5; D call uncertain. The CDR3 spans 13 residues. The ends were cut back, 4 bases at V and 4 bases at J, with 10 bases in the middle. From germline, CDR1 is MDHEN and CDR2 SYDVKM. CDR3 region: CASSSHQRETQYF. The DNA for the CDR3 is TGTGCCAGCAGTTCTCACCAGAGAGAGACCCAGTACTTC.

This chain uses TRBV4-1 with TRBJ2-4; 11 bases agree with TRBD1. Losses at the gene ends were 3 bases for V and 7 bases for J; bases not matched to a gene: 5. The germline V gene has CDR1 MGHRA and CDR2 YSYEKL. There are 15 residues in the CDR3. In nucleotides, the CDR3 is TGCGCCAGCAGCCAGGGACAGGGGGTGTTTAACATTCAGTACTTC. Translating it yields CASSQGQGVFNIQYF.

This sequence joins TRBV6-2 or TRBV6-3 and TRBJ1-5, with 7 bases that match TRBD1. The germline CDR1 and CDR2 sequences are MNHEY and SVGEGT. This CDR3 region has 14 residues. Trimming at V came to 8 bases and at J to 2 bases, leaving 6 bases not matched to a gene. The CDR3 spells CASEPTGGNQPQHF. CDR3 in DNA: TGTGCCAGCGAACCTACAGGGGGCAATCAGCCCCAGCATTTT.

The CDR3 DNA is TGCAGTGCTAGTCGCAGCTCCTACAATGAGCAGTTCTTC. Protein sequence: CSASRSSYNEQFF. This sequence joins TRBV20-1 and TRBJ2-1; D call uncertain. Germline V gene data show CDR1 as DFQATT and CDR2 as SNEGSKA (reference sequence). V gave up 3 bases and J gave up 0 bases, with 6 bases separating them. The CDR3 runs to 13 residues.

This clonotype appeared many times. V usage is TRBV11-3 and J usage is TRBJ2-1; a weak D match, TRBD1 (6 bases). The V and J ends lost 1 base and 0 bases respectively, with 10 bases between them. Germline CDR1 reads SGHNT; CDR2 reads YENEEA. The CDR3 contains 16 residues. The CDR3 is CASSLGVGGSYNEQFF. The DNA of the CDR3 is TGTGCCAGCAGCTTAGGTGTAGGGGGCTCCTACAATGAGCAGTTCTTC.

In DNA, the CDR3 is TGTGCCAGCAGCGCCCGCGGAGTAGCCAAAAACATTCAGTACTTC. This gives the protein CASSARGVAKNIQYF. The rearrangement uses TRBV9 and TRBJ2-4; no firm D call. V lost 3 bases to trimming and J lost 0 bases, with 10 bases between them. The CDR3 sequence is 15 residues long. From germline, CDR1 is SGDLS and CDR2 YYNGEE.

V gene TRBV10-3 combines with J gene TRBJ2-6, with 9 bases matching TRBD2. Germline CDR1 reads ENHRY; CDR2 reads SYGVKD. V trimming: 10 bases; J trimming: 2 bases; junction bases outside the gene matches: 9. The CDR3 extends over 16 amino acids. CDR3 in DNA: TGTGCCAGCTACGGGCTAGCGGGACCTGGGGCCAACGTCCTGACTTTC. Protein product: CASYGLAGPGANVLTF.

In this sample, this clonotype turned up a few times. The gene calls are TRBV2 and TRBJ2-3; 10 bases line up with TRBD2. This CDR3 comprises 16 residues. Germline V CDR1 and CDR2: SNHLY, FYNNEI. V dropped 6 bases and J dropped 2; count of bases not matched to a gene: 8. CDR3: CASRGGTSANTDTQYF. CDR3 in DNA: TGTGCCAGCAGAGGAGGGACTAGCGCGAACACAGATACGCAGTATTTT. Together with reference TRBV2 and TRBJ2-3, the CDR3 gives the full variable domain: EPEVTQTPSHQVTQMGQEVILRCVPISNHLYFYWYRQILGQKVEFLVSFYNNEISEKSEIFDDQFSVERPDGSNFTLKIRSTKLEDSAMYFCASRGGTSANTDTQYFGPGTRLTVL.

This clonotype was found many times. This chain uses TRBV6-1 with TRBJ2-7, with a tentative D call TRBD2 (5 bases). This CDR3 contains 13 residues. V was trimmed by 2 bases and J by 7 bases, leaving 12 bases between them. Germline V gene lookup returns CDR1 MNHNS and CDR2 SASEGT. CDR3 sequence: CASSELARREQYF. CDR3 sequence (DNA): TGTGCCAGCAGTGAACTAGCTAGGAGGGAGCAGTACTTC.

This clonotype was found a few times. The V call is TRBV6-2 or TRBV6-3, the J call TRBJ1-2; D unclear. The CDR3 is made up of 14 amino acids. V shed 2 bases and J shed 3 bases, with 10 bases lying between them. The germline CDR1 and CDR2 sequences are MNHEY and SVGEGT. DNA for the CDR3: TGTGCCAGCAGTTACGGAGGTCCGTACTATGGCTACACCTTC. Protein sequence: CASSYGGPYYGYTF.

This clonotype has ten or more counts. This sequence joins TRBV10-3 and TRBJ2-7; D unclear. Per germline, CDR1 ENHRY and CDR2 SYGVKD. This CDR3 comprises 13 residues. Trimming stripped 2 bases from V and 5 bases from J, with 10 bases between. CDR3 nucleotide sequence: TGTGCCATCAGTGAGAGACACATCGACGAGCAGTACTTC. It codes for CAISERHIDEQYF.

As to this clonotype: This could be a read error, since a much larger clone is one nucleotide away. The chain is built from TRBV6-2 or TRBV6-3 and TRBJ1-1; D is unresolved. Per germline, CDR1 MNHEY and CDR2 SVGEGT. The CDR3 extends over 11 amino acids. V gave up 7 bases and J gave up 1 base, with 4 bases separating them. The CDR3 is CASIGNTEAFF. The CDR3 bases are TGTGCCAGCATTGGGAACACTGAAGCTTTCTTT.

The V call is TRBV7-9, the J call TRBJ2-7; D may be TRBD2 (5 bases). Germline V gives CDR1 SEHNR, CDR2 FQNEAQ (reference sequence). Trimming removed 1 base from V and 7 bases from J, with 17 bases in between. The CDR3 length is 15 residues. The CDR3 is CASSLGNDYPREQYF. CDR3 DNA sequence: TGTGCCAGCAGCTTAGGCAATGACTACCCTAGGGAGCAGTACTTC.

The rearrangement uses TRBV4-1 and TRBJ2-5; TRBD1 agrees at 7 bases. The CDR3 has 15 amino acids. Germline V gene sequence: CDR1 MGHRA, CDR2 YSYEKL. V lost 3 bases to trimming and J lost 4 bases; unmatched junction nucleotides: 8. This chain's CDR3 is CASSQVGTAVETQYF. The CDR3 coding sequence is TGCGCCAGCAGCCAGGTTGGGACAGCGGTAGAGACCCAGTACTTC.

The genes are TRBV28 and TRBJ2-3; D may correspond to TRBD1 or TRBD2 (5 bases each). V was pared by 3 bases and J by 6 bases, with 13 bases between. The germline V gene encodes CDR1 MDHEN and CDR2 SYDVKM. The CDR3 runs to 14 residues. The CDR3: CASSFSGGRDTQYF. CDR3 DNA sequence: TGTGCCAGCAGTTTCTCTGGGGGTAGGGATACGCAGTATTTT.

This clonotype was recorded a few times. This chain joins TRBV7-3 and TRBJ2-2; D unclear. The CDR3 totals 14 residues. The V gene's germline CDR1 is SGHTA and CDR2 FQGTGA. V shed 1 base and J shed 6 bases, with 9 bases lying between them. In nucleotides, the CDR3 is TGTGCCAGCAGCTTAATCCCGCAGGCCGGGGAGCTGTTTTTT. Protein: CASSLIPQAGELFF.